This T cell receptor beta chain was obtained from a study of T cell repertoires in cytomegalovirus infection. Study in general: CMV epitopes used comprised recently identified HLA-C-restricted ones and well-studied HLA-B-restricted ones. From public TCR beta signatures came an indication of both CMV infection and matching HLA type. Study conclusions and caveats: It was HLA-C-restricted CMV-specific TCR beta clonotypes that dominated the response ex vivo. People with CMV and the relevant HLA were identified by cumulative public TCR beta family frequency.

The sample holds many counts of this clonotype. What it recognizes is unknown. MiXCR was run by TCRdb on the reads, yielding one entry per CDR3 protein. The data hold 450,000 to 550,000 distinct CDR3 sequences, with under 55% observed a single time. V gave up 2 bases and J gave up 2 bases, with 9 bases separating them. This CDR3 has 14 amino acids. CDR1 and CDR2 (germline): SGHTA, FQGNSA. The receptor comes from a human donor in good health (CMV status not recorded). Some clones in this sample may be carry-over from other donors' samples. The specimen was cultured PBMCs, collected from culture after CMV antigen stimulation. This sequence joins TRBV7-2 and TRBJ1-1, with D possibly being TRBD1 (5 bases). The CDR3 region has the DNA TGTGCCAGCAGCTTAAGGGGACCCAACACTGAAGCTTTCTTT. As protein: CASSLRGPNTEAFF.